The clone carrying this T cell receptor (beta chain) has a handful of counts. What it binds is not known. The J segment lost 4 bases and the V segment lost 5 bases, leaving 4 bases of the junction unmatched. The CDR3 is 13 amino acids. CDR1 and CDR2 (germline): DFQATT, SNEGSKA (reference sequence). The sample belongs to a study of blood T cells in healthy people across ages. General study points: Correlation between TCR beta diversity and naive T cell percentage was strong.

Sample-barcoded 5' priming and a J-beta primer mix drove a second PCR of 7 to 11 cycles. TCRdb called the 5' RACE reads again in MiXCR, with one record for every CDR3 protein. The data hold over 600,000 distinct CDR3 sequences, with 35% to 50% observed a single time. The J gene is TRBJ2-7, the V gene TRBV20-1; 11 nucleotides line up with TRBD2. The TCR comes from a man older than 75 in good health. Sequenced sample: blood. The CDR3 is CSAQTSGSYEQYF. The CDR3 bases are TGCAGTGCTCAAACTAGCGGGAGTTACGAGCAGTACTTC.